One and the same sample provided the 13 T cell receptor beta chains below, sequenced in a study of blood T cell repertoires in COVID-19. Assay used: immunoSEQ multiplex PCR; TCRdb lists only in-frame clones, some missing. The data hold about 210,000 clones, with around four fifths observed a single time. The sequencing sample was made of peripheral blood. The receptor set was obtained from a woman between 45 and 60 years old with active or convalescent COVID-19.

This sequence joins TRBV10-3 and TRBJ2-1; tentative D call: TRBD2 (5 bases). V was shortened by 0 bases and J by 3 bases, with 9 bases between the two germline ends. Germline V lookup: CDR1 ENHRY, CDR2 SYGVKD. There are 15 residues in the CDR3. The CDR3 nucleotides are TGTGCCATCAGTGAGTCGTTCGGGAACTACAATGAGCAGTTCTTC. As protein: CAISESFGNYNEQFF.

This clone has a handful of counts. This chain connects TRBV9 to TRBJ1-1; D remains unclear. This CDR3 comprises 12 residues. Germline V lookup: CDR1 SGDLS, CDR2 YYNGEE. V was clipped by 2 bases and J by 7 bases, with 9 bases between them. In DNA form, the CDR3 reads TGTGCCAGCAGCGTTAGCGGTTATGAAGCTTTCTTT. Amino acids: CASSVSGYEAFF.

The chain employs TRBV4-1 and TRBJ2-5, with 7 bases lining up with TRBD1. The germline CDR1 and CDR2 sequences are MGHRA and YSYEKL. V dropped 2 bases and J dropped 0; count of bases not matched to a gene: 6. CDR3 length: 16 amino acids. The CDR3 DNA reads TGCGCCAGCAGCCAACCCGGGACAGCTGACCAAGAGACCCAGTACTTC. It codes for CASSQPGTADQETQYF.

The chain recombines TRBV28 with TRBJ2-2; TRBD2 aligns across 8 bases. J lost 7 bases, V lost 4 bases, and 5 bases had no gene match. The V gene's germline CDR1 is MDHEN and CDR2 SYDVKM. The CDR3 contains 14 residues. DNA for the CDR3: TGTGCCAGCAGTTCGGGACTAGTCAGCGGGGAGCTGTTTTTT. Translating gives CASSSGLVSGELFF.

The rearrangement links TRBV18 to TRBJ1-6; 9 bases are a match to TRBD1. V lost 6 bases to trimming and J lost 10 bases; unmatched junction nucleotides: 7. Germline V gene sequence: CDR1 KGHSH, CDR2 LQKENI. The CDR3 loop spans 14 amino acids. This CDR3 is CASSPGQGLSPLHF. CDR3 coding DNA: TGTGCCAGCTCCCCGGGACAGGGCCTATCACCCCTCCACTTT.

The CDR3 bases are TGTGCCAGTAGTCCCGAGTACCCTAGCCAAAACATTCAGTACTTC. Protein sequence: CASSPEYPSQNIQYF. The chain has TRBV19 and TRBJ2-4, with D possibly TRBD2 on 5 matching bases. The germline gives CDR1 LNHDA, CDR2 SQIVND (reference sequence). The CDR3 length is 15 residues. Trimming shortened V by 5 bases and J by 5 bases, and 16 bases separated the two germline ends. Supplemented by reference TRBV19 and TRBJ2-4, the full variable domain reads DGGITQSPKYLFRKEGQNVTLSCEQNLNHDAMYWYRQDPGQGLRLIYYSQIVNDFQKGDIAEGYSVSREKKESFPLTVTSAQKNPTAFYLCASSPEYPSQNIQYFGAGTRLSVL.

This clone was counted only a few times. J is TRBJ1-6 and V is TRBV5-4; D may be TRBD1 (5 bases). From germline, CDR1 is SGHNT and CDR2 YYREEE (reference sequence). Trimming removed 2 bases from V and 7 bases from J, with 10 bases in between. CDR3 length: 14 residues. The CDR3 nucleotides read TGTGCCAGCAGCTTCGACAGATTGAATTCACCCCTCCACTTT. Its protein product is CASSFDRLNSPLHF.

The chain combines TRBV7-9 with TRBJ1-5, with 8 bases aligning to TRBD1. This CDR3 region has 14 residues. V lost 5 bases to trimming and J lost 4 bases; unmatched junction nucleotides: 4. Per the germline V gene, CDR1 is SEHNR and CDR2 is FQNEAQ (reference sequence). CDR3 coding DNA: TGTGCCAGCAGCCAGGACAGGGTGAATCAGCCCCAGCATTTT. Amino acids: CASSQDRVNQPQHF.

The chain joins TRBV19 to TRBJ2-2; a possible D gene is TRBD1 (5 bases). The CDR3 covers 13 residues. Germline assignment: CDR1 LNHDA and CDR2 SQIVND (reference sequence). V lost 6 bases to trimming and J lost 2 bases, with 7 bases between them. The CDR3 spells CASRQGNTGELFF. CDR3 sequence (DNA): TGTGCCAGTAGGCAGGGAAACACCGGGGAGCTGTTTTTT.

This clone was seen a handful of times. The chain couples TRBV18 to TRBJ1-5; D unresolved. V was shortened by 0 bases and J by 6 bases, with 12 bases between the two germline ends. CDR1 is KGHSH and CDR2 is LQKENI in the germline V gene. The CDR3 is made up of 15 amino acids. In DNA, the CDR3 is TGTGCCAGCTCACCACCGCAGGCGGGAGGTCAGCCCCAGCATTTT. Its translation: CASSPPQAGGQPQHF. Filled out from reference TRBV18 and TRBJ1-5, the complete variable domain reads NAGVMQNPRHLVRRRGQEARLRCSPMKGHSHVYWYRQLPEEGLKFMVYLQKENIIDESGMPKERFSAEFPKEGPSILRIQQVVRGDSAAYFCASSPPQAGGQPQHFGDGTRLSIL.

V gene TRBV6-1 combines with J gene TRBJ2-5; 8 nucleotides align to TRBD2. The CDR3 has 14 residues. V lost 3 bases, J lost 1 base, and 1 base stayed unmatched. Germline V gene sequence: CDR1 MNHNS, CDR2 SASEGT. The CDR3 region is CASSDGLAQETQYF. Written as DNA, the CDR3 is TGTGCCAGCAGTGATGGACTAGCCCAAGAGACCCAGTACTTC.

V is TRBV5-4 and J is TRBJ1-6, with 8 nucleotides matching TRBD1. The CDR3 sequence is 17 residues long. V trimming: 4 bases; J trimming: 7 bases; junction bases outside the gene matches: 13. Germline V gene lookup returns CDR1 SGHNT and CDR2 YYREEE (reference sequence). This CDR3 is CASSPRAGQGGNSPLHF. The CDR3 nucleotides are TGTGCCAGCAGCCCACGGGCCGGACAGGGTGGGAATTCACCCCTCCACTTT.

The chain links TRBV2 to TRBJ1-6; D is uncertain. Trimming cost V 6 bases and J 4 bases, with 13 bases left between them. The length of the CDR3 is 15 residues. Germline assignment: CDR1 SNHLY and CDR2 FYNNEI. The CDR3 protein is CASSRLGLYNSPLHF. In DNA, the CDR3 is TGTGCCAGCAGCCGACTAGGTCTATATAATTCACCCCTCCACTTT.